This is a list of T cell receptor beta chains from one sample in a study of cytomegalovirus exposure and HLA in healthy donors. Assay used: immunoSEQ multiplex PCR; TCRdb lists only in-frame clones, some missing. The sample shows under 150,000 clones, 81% of them seen only once. Sequenced input: PBMCs. Receptor source: a man aged 18-30 years in good health and CMV-seronegative. Both conserved end residues are part of each CDR3. A D gene is named only where the DNA matches it firmly. Size values are once, few and many counts, or a class for expanded clones, and some rows have none.

clone_size: .; j_call: TRBJ1-3; d_call: .; cdr3_length: 15; v_call: TRBV16; cdr3_nt: TGTGCCAGCAGCCAATTTGAGACATTTGGAAACACCATATATTTT; cdr3_aa: CASSQFETFGNTIYF
clone_size: .; j_call: TRBJ2-7; d_call: .; cdr3_length: 13; v_call: TRBV27; cdr3_nt: TGTGCCAGCAGACAGGGTAGCTCCTACGAGCAGTACTTC; cdr3_aa: CASRQGSSYEQYF
clone_size: .; j_call: TRBJ2-3; d_call: .; cdr3_length: 13; v_call: TRBV27; cdr3_nt: TGTGCCACGGGGGTTGGAAGGACAGATACGCAGTATTTT; cdr3_aa: CATGVGRTDTQYF
clone_size: once; j_call: TRBJ1-1; d_call: .; cdr3_length: 16; v_call: TRBV25-1; cdr3_nt: TGTGCCAGCAAAGCCTTAGACCGCCGAGCGAGCACTGAAGCTTTCTTT; cdr3_aa: CASKALDRRASTEAFF
clone_size: once; j_call: TRBJ2-1; d_call: TRBD1; cdr3_length: 15; v_call: TRBV9; cdr3_nt: TGTGCCAGCAGCCCCCGGGACAGGTCCGTGCGTGAGCAGTTCTTC; cdr3_aa: CASSPRDRSVREQFF
clone_size: .; j_call: TRBJ2-2; d_call: .; cdr3_length: 17; v_call: TRBV4-2; cdr3_nt: TGTGCCAGCAGCCAGGACCCCGGACTGGGAAGGACGGGGGAGCTGTTTTTT; cdr3_aa: CASSQDPGLGRTGELFF
clone_size: .; j_call: TRBJ1-5; d_call: .; cdr3_length: 15; v_call: TRBV28; cdr3_nt: TGTGCCACCCTGACATGGGAGAGGAGCAATCAGCCCCAGCATTTT; cdr3_aa: CATLTWERSNQPQHF
clone_size: .; j_call: TRBJ2-7; d_call: TRBD2; cdr3_length: 15; v_call: TRBV27; cdr3_nt: TGTGCCAGCAGTTTAAGGCGGGGGACGGGCTTTGAGCAGTACTTC; cdr3_aa: CASSLRRGTGFEQYF
clone_size: .; j_call: TRBJ1-1; d_call: TRBD1; cdr3_length: 13; v_call: TRBV19; cdr3_nt: TGTGCCAGTAGCCAGGGGGCGAACACTGAAGCTTTCTTT; cdr3_aa: CASSQGANTEAFF
clone_size: .; j_call: TRBJ1-3; d_call: .; cdr3_length: 16; v_call: TRBV6-5; cdr3_nt: TGTGCCAGCAGTTACGCTGTCGGGAGCTCTGGAAACACCATATATTTT; cdr3_aa: CASSYAVGSSGNTIYF
clone_size: .; j_call: TRBJ2-7; d_call: .; cdr3_length: 14; v_call: TRBV5-6; cdr3_nt: TGTGCCAGCAGCAGCACAGGGAATTTTTACGAGCAGTACTTC; cdr3_aa: CASSSTGNFYEQYF
clone_size: .; j_call: TRBJ1-5; d_call: .; cdr3_length: 17; v_call: TRBV7-3; cdr3_nt: TGTGCCAGCAGCTTAACGAGTTTTGACACTTACAATCAGCCCCAGCATTTT; cdr3_aa: CASSLTSFDTYNQPQHF
clone_size: .; j_call: TRBJ1-1; d_call: .; cdr3_length: 13; v_call: TRBV16; cdr3_nt: TGTGCCAGCAGCCAATCGAACAGTATAGGAGCTTTCTTT; cdr3_aa: CASSQSNSIGAFF
clone_size: .; j_call: TRBJ2-5; d_call: .; cdr3_length: 14; v_call: TRBV4-3; cdr3_nt: TGCGCCAGCAGCCAAGATTGGGGAGACCTTGTCCAGTACTTC; cdr3_aa: CASSQDWGDLVQYF
clone_size: .; j_call: TRBJ2-1; d_call: TRBD2; cdr3_length: 13; v_call: TRBV15; cdr3_nt: TGTGCCACCAGGGCTAGCGGGATCAAAGGGCAGTTCTTC; cdr3_aa: CATRASGIKGQFF
clone_size: .; j_call: TRBJ2-1; d_call: .; cdr3_length: 13; v_call: TRBV1; cdr3_nt: TGCACCAGCAGCCCCGGGTCGGGCAATGAGCAGTTCTTC; cdr3_aa: CTSSPGSGNEQFF
clone_size: .; j_call: TRBJ1-5; d_call: TRBD1; cdr3_length: 14; v_call: TRBV29-1; cdr3_nt: TGCAGCGTTGCCGCAGGGGGAAGCAATCAGCCCCAGCATTTT; cdr3_aa: CSVAAGGSNQPQHF
clone_size: .; j_call: TRBJ2-2; d_call: TRBD2; cdr3_length: 15; v_call: TRBV30; cdr3_nt: TGTGCCGGAGGGGGGGCTAGCGGGGCCACCGGGGAGCTGTTTTTT; cdr3_aa: CAGGGASGATGELFF
clone_size: .; j_call: TRBJ2-1; d_call: .; cdr3_length: 16; v_call: TRBV4-2; cdr3_nt: TGTGCCAGCTTTGGACCGGGGGAGAGTTTTTGGAATGAGCAGTTCTTC; cdr3_aa: CASFGPGESFWNEQFF
clone_size: .; j_call: TRBJ2-5; d_call: TRBD1; cdr3_length: 13; v_call: TRBV28; cdr3_nt: TGTGCCAGCAGAACAAACAGGGGTGAGACCCAGTACTTC; cdr3_aa: CASRTNRGETQYF
clone_size: .; j_call: TRBJ1-2; d_call: .; cdr3_length: 14; v_call: TRBV28; cdr3_nt: TGTGCCAGCAGTTTATATGAGGGTAATTACGGCTACACCTTC; cdr3_aa: CASSLYEGNYGYTF
clone_size: .; j_call: TRBJ1-1; d_call: TRBD1; cdr3_length: 16; v_call: TRBV6-5; cdr3_nt: TGTGCCAGCAGTTACGAACAGGGGCGAGTAAACACTGAAGCTTTCTTT; cdr3_aa: CASSYEQGRVNTEAFF
clone_size: .; j_call: TRBJ2-3; d_call: TRBD2; cdr3_length: 17; v_call: TRBV25-1; cdr3_nt: TGTGCCAGCAGTGAAATTCGGACTAGCGGGGACACAGATACGCAGTATTTT; cdr3_aa: CASSEIRTSGDTDTQYF
clone_size: .; j_call: TRBJ1-2; d_call: TRBD1; cdr3_length: 13; v_call: TRBV5-8; cdr3_nt: TGTGCCAGCAGCTTGTGGACAGGCCGCTCCGACACCTTC; cdr3_aa: CASSLWTGRSDTF
clone_size: .; j_call: TRBJ2-3; d_call: .; cdr3_length: 13; v_call: TRBV10-3; cdr3_nt: TGTGCCACGCGTGTCACTAGCACAGATACGCAGTATTTT; cdr3_aa: CATRVTSTDTQYF
clone_size: .; j_call: TRBJ2-5; d_call: TRBD1; cdr3_length: 13; v_call: TRBV5-4; cdr3_nt: TGTGCCAGCAGCTGGACAGGACAAGAGACCCAGTACTTC; cdr3_aa: CASSWTGQETQYF
clone_size: once; j_call: TRBJ1-2; d_call: .; cdr3_length: 13; v_call: TRBV10-3; cdr3_nt: TGTGCCATCAGTGTGGACAGCTTCTATGGCTACACCTTC; cdr3_aa: CAISVDSFYGYTF
clone_size: .; j_call: TRBJ2-1; d_call: .; cdr3_length: 14; v_call: TRBV9; cdr3_nt: TGTGCCAGCAGCCGGGGTAATACCTACAATGAGCAGTTCTTC; cdr3_aa: CASSRGNTYNEQFF
clone_size: .; j_call: TRBJ2-3; d_call: .; cdr3_length: 14; v_call: TRBV5-1; cdr3_nt: TGCGCCAGCAGCCCGATTCTAAGGGGCGATACGCAGTATTTT; cdr3_aa: CASSPILRGDTQYF
clone_size: few; j_call: TRBJ1-3; d_call: .; cdr3_length: 14; v_call: TRBV6-6; cdr3_nt: TGTGCCAGCAGCCCCGTAATCGCTGGAAACACCATATATTTT; cdr3_aa: CASSPVIAGNTIYF
clone_size: .; j_call: TRBJ1-4; d_call: .; cdr3_length: 14; v_call: TRBV7-2; cdr3_nt: TGTGCCAGCAGCTTGGGGGCGACTAATGAAAAACTGTTTTTT; cdr3_aa: CASSLGATNEKLFF
clone_size: few; j_call: TRBJ1-1; d_call: .; cdr3_length: 18; v_call: TRBV7-9; cdr3_nt: TGTGCCAGCAGCTCAAAGGGGCGGGGGACGGTGAGGAACACTGAAGCTTTCTTT; cdr3_aa: CASSSKGRGTVRNTEAFF
clone_size: .; j_call: TRBJ1-2; d_call: TRBD1; cdr3_length: 15; v_call: TRBV2; cdr3_nt: TGTGCCAGCAGTGGCCATCGCGACAGGGGCCCTGGCTACACCTTC; cdr3_aa: CASSGHRDRGPGYTF
clone_size: .; j_call: TRBJ1-1; d_call: .; cdr3_length: 14; v_call: TRBV13; cdr3_nt: TGTGCCAGCAGCTTAGGGATAGGGAGGACTGAAGCTTTCTTT; cdr3_aa: CASSLGIGRTEAFF
clone_size: .; j_call: TRBJ1-4; d_call: .; cdr3_length: 13; v_call: TRBV7-8; cdr3_nt: TGTGCCAGCAGCGTCTCAACAGGGGAAAAACTGTTTTTT; cdr3_aa: CASSVSTGEKLFF
clone_size: .; j_call: TRBJ2-7; d_call: TRBD1; cdr3_length: 15; v_call: TRBV5-1; cdr3_nt: TGCGCCAGCAGCCCCGGGGGGACAGGGGCCTACGAGCAGTACTTC; cdr3_aa: CASSPGGTGAYEQYF
clone_size: .; j_call: TRBJ2-7; d_call: TRBD2; cdr3_length: 16; v_call: TRBV11-2; cdr3_nt: TGTGCCAGCAGTTCCATTCGACTAGCGGGAAGATACGAGCAGTACTTC; cdr3_aa: CASSSIRLAGRYEQYF
clone_size: .; j_call: TRBJ2-7; d_call: TRBD1; cdr3_length: 18; v_call: TRBV5-1; cdr3_nt: TGCGCCAGCAGCTTCCCATTAATACCGGACAGGGGTCAGAACGAGCAGTACTTC; cdr3_aa: CASSFPLIPDRGQNEQYF
clone_size: .; j_call: TRBJ1-2; d_call: .; cdr3_length: 16; v_call: TRBV6-5; cdr3_nt: TGTGCCAGCAGTTACTCCCCCCTCAGGATACATGATGGCTACACCTTC; cdr3_aa: CASSYSPLRIHDGYTF
clone_size: .; j_call: TRBJ1-1; d_call: .; cdr3_length: 15; v_call: TRBV11-2; cdr3_nt: TGTGCCAGCAGCCCGGATTCTCAGGGGATCACTGAAGCTTTCTTT; cdr3_aa: CASSPDSQGITEAFF
clone_size: .; j_call: TRBJ1-2; d_call: .; cdr3_length: 14; v_call: TRBV14; cdr3_nt: TGTGCCAGCAGCCAGGCTTCGGTCCGGGGAGGCTACACCTTC; cdr3_aa: CASSQASVRGGYTF